A selection of T cell receptor beta chains follows, all from one sample in a study of blood T cells in healthy people across ages. TCRdb reprocessed the 5' RACE reads with MiXCR, giving one entry per CDR3 protein. The sample records 1.2 million to 1.5 million distinct CDR3 sequences, 40% to 50% being singletons. The sample consisted of blood. All receptors come from a woman aged 18-30 years in good health. Each CDR3 is given without its conserved first and last residue. Each record gives: D gene, J gene, V gene, CDR3 protein. A D gene is named only where the DNA matches it firmly.

D: TRBD2; J: TRBJ2-1; V: TRBV10-3; CDR3: AISESTGGSSYNEQF
D: NA; J: NA; V: TRBV6-1; CDR3: ASDTRSPTPGSYNEQY
D: TRBD2; J: TRBJ2-4; V: TRBV6-2/TRBV6-3; CDR3: ASRPGLAGVLAKNIQY
D: NA; J: TRBJ1-1; V: TRBV29-1; CDR3: SVELGSPRRGNTEAF
D: NA; J: TRBJ1-5; V: TRBV12-3/TRBV12-4; CDR3: ASSLGGGVSIQPQH
D: TRBD1; J: TRBJ1-1; V: TRBV20-1; CDR3: SAPFRGLRSENTEAF
D: NA; J: TRBJ1-3; V: TRBV6-1; CDR3: ASERPAPSGNTIY
D: NA; J: TRBJ2-5; V: TRBV7-3; CDR3: ASSPIHSSQETQY
D: NA; J: TRBJ1-2; V: TRBV12-3/TRBV12-4; CDR3: ASSLVRANYGYT
D: NA; J: TRBJ2-3; V: TRBV5-1; CDR3: ASSPGGTPWEY
D: TRBD2; J: TRBJ2-3; V: TRBV10-3; CDR3: ATQSGRDDADTQY
D: NA; J: TRBJ2-7; V: TRBV20-1; CDR3: SARAMGLHEQY
D: NA; J: TRBJ1-2; V: TRBV2; CDR3: ASRGTTTPGYT
D: TRBD1; J: TRBJ2-1; V: TRBV28; CDR3: ASSRTGKETQF
D: NA; J: TRBJ2-7; V: TRBV28; CDR3: ASSWDWANPQY
D: TRBD2; J: TRBJ2-1; V: TRBV20-1; CDR3: SASGRAGYNEQF
D: NA; J: NA; V: TRBV6-1; CDR3: ASSQPGTFEQY
D: TRBD1; J: TRBJ2-7; V: TRBV4-1; CDR3: ASSQPDRVVGEQY
D: NA; J: TRBJ2-1; V: TRBV5-1; CDR3: ASAVIGGSSYNEQF
D: NA; J: TRBJ2-1; V: TRBV20-1; CDR3: SAPQFSGYNEQF
D: TRBD1; J: TRBJ1-6; V: TRBV20-1; CDR3: SSHKVTGNSPLH
D: NA; J: TRBJ1-2; V: TRBV29-1; CDR3: SARSEVDYGYT
D: NA; J: TRBJ2-1; V: TRBV12-3/TRBV12-4; CDR3: ASSPQLVGGPNEQF
D: NA; J: TRBJ1-4; V: TRBV6-5; CDR3: ASSYSMVWGTNEKLF
D: TRBD2; J: TRBJ2-1; V: TRBV10-3; CDR3: AISSGTSGNNEQF
D: NA; J: TRBJ2-5; V: TRBV7-9; CDR3: ASSLARAGPQETQY
D: NA; J: TRBJ2-7; V: TRBV11-1; CDR3: ASSLGPGRSYEQY
D: NA; J: NA; V: TRBV9; CDR3: ASSPQPVEGGLGEENIQY
D: TRBD2; J: TRBJ2-1; V: TRBV5-1; CDR3: ASSPGTIGYNEQF
D: NA; J: TRBJ1-2; V: TRBV3-1; CDR3: ASSQLDQFGGYT
D: NA; J: TRBJ2-5; V: TRBV20-1; CDR3: SASVPDINQETQY
D: NA; J: NA; V: TRBV7-3; CDR3: ASSRGHEYNEQY